The 2 T cell receptor beta chains given below trace back to one sample, sequenced in a study of early T cells in non-severe SARS-CoV-2 infection. MiXCR, applied by TCRdb to the 5' RACE reads, yields one record per CDR3 protein. This table holds roughly 30,000 distinct CDR3 sequences, 5.5% to 6% found once. Sequences were obtained from whole blood. The source is an adult who was a healthcare worker with PCR-confirmed SARS-CoV-2 infection or an uninfected control (not recorded which).

At least ten counts were recorded for this clonotype. This chain uses TRBV6-1 with TRBJ1-1; 8 bases match TRBD1. J was trimmed by 0 bases and V by 6 bases; bases with no gene match: 12. There are 17 residues in the CDR3. Germline loops: CDR1 MNHNS, CDR2 SASEGT. CDR3 sequence reads: CASRPGQGISMNTEAFF. The CDR3 bases are TGTGCCAGCAGACCCGGACAGGGAATTAGTATGAACACTGAAGCTTTCTTT.

This clonotype was recorded many times. The V gene is TRBV5-6, the J gene TRBJ1-6; D not certain. Germline V CDR1 and CDR2: SGHDT, YYEEEE. This CDR3 comprises 13 residues. V lost 4 bases and J 10 bases, leaving 12 bases between the germline ends. CDR3 sequence: CASSVDKRSPLHF. Here the CDR3 DNA reads TGTGCCAGCAGCGTTGACAAACGATCACCCCTCCACTTT.